This T cell receptor beta chain stems from a study of cytomegalovirus exposure and HLA in healthy donors. Study-level findings and limits: CMV serostatus was the only immune exposure information that was available. For TCR beta chains, V- and J-gene trimming was later linked to a missense DCLRE1C variant. Within the data, a cluster of highly shared sequence variants was likely a sequencing artifact.

The CDR3 is 14 residues long. The germline V gene has CDR1 SEHNR and CDR2 FQNEAQ (reference sequence). Unmatched junction bases numbered 7, after V lost 5 bases and J lost 5 bases. Unrecorded immune exposure was likely among donors, who were nominally healthy when sampled. The PCR contained 60 Vbeta and 13 Jbeta primers. The method was immunoSEQ multiplex PCR; TCRdb's version includes in-frame clones alone and lacks a portion of them. The sample lists some 98,000 clones, more than 70% occurring once. On this clone: Its cognate antigen is unknown.

The sequence derives from a young man in good health and CMV-seropositive. V usage is TRBV7-9 and J usage is TRBJ1-2; 8 positions match TRBD1. The source material was PBMCs. CDR3 coding DNA: TGTGCCAGCAGCACGGACAGGGTTTCTTATGGCTACACCTTC. It is translated as CASSTDRVSYGYTF.